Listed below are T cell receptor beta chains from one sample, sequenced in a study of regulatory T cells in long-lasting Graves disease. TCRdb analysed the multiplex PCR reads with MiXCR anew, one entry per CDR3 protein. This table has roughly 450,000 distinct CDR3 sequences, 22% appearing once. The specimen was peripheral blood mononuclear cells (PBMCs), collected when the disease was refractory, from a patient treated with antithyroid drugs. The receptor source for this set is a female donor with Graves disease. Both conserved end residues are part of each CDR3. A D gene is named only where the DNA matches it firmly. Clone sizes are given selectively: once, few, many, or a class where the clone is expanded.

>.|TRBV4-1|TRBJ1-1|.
TGCGCCAGCAGCCGCCTATGGGGGACGAACACTGAAGCTTTCTTT
CASSRLWGTNTEAFF
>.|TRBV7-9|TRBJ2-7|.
TGTGCCAGCAGCTTATCCCTCCAAGAATACGAGCAGTACTTC
CASSLSLQEYEQYF
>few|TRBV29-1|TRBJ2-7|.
TGCAGCGTTGAAGCCTCCAGCTCCTACGAGCAGTACTTC
CSVEASSSYEQYF
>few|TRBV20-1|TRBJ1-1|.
TGCAGTGCTAGAGGGACTGATTTAAATGAAGCTTTCTTT
CSARGTDLNEAFF
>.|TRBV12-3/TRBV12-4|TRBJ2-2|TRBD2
TGTGCCAGCAGAAGGACTAGCGGGGGCTTTGACACCGGGGAGCTGTTTTTT
CASRRTSGGFDTGELFF
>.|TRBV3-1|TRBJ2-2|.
TGTGCCAGCAGCCAAGGGGTTGATGCGACCGGGGAGCTGTTTTTT
CASSQGVDATGELFF
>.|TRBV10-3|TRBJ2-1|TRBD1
TGTGCCATCAGTGATGGGACAGGGAACAATGAGCAGTTCTTC
CAISDGTGNNEQFF
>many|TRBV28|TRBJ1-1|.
TGTGCCAGCAGTTCCCCTACGGGGCACGGCTTGGCTTTCTTT
CASSSPTGHGLAFF
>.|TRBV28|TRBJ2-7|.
TGTGCCAGCAGTTTAGGGCCGTCTCGTGTGCTATCTGGCGAGCAGTACTTC
CASSLGPSRVLSGEQYF
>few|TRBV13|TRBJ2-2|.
TGTGCCAGCAGCCCTGCGAACACCGGGGAGCTGTTTTTT
CASSPANTGELFF
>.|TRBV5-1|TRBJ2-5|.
TGCGCCAGCACCCCGATGGGACAAGAGACCCAGTACTTC
CASTPMGQETQYF
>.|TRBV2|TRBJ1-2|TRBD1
TGTGCCAGCAGCCCTAAAGCAAGACCAGGGGGCTATGGCTACACCTTC
CASSPKARPGGYGYTF
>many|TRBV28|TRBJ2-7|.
TGTGCCAGCATCAGCAATGGGGGACTCCTGTACGAGCAGTACTTC
CASISNGGLLYEQYF